The rows below give T cell receptor beta chains drawn from one sample of a study of blood T cell repertoires in COVID-19. Sequencing was performed with immunoSEQ multiplex PCR; in TCRdb, only in-frame clones are kept and a portion is missing. The table shows 300,000 to 450,000 clones, with around 84% occurring only once. Sequences were obtained from peripheral blood. These receptors were taken from a young woman with acute or convalescent COVID-19. Both conserved end residues are part of each CDR3. The order of the fields is D gene, J gene, V gene, clone size, CDR3 length, CDR3 DNA, CDR3 protein. D genes are given only for firm matches. Only some rows state a clone size, as once, few, many or a class for expanded clones.

>TRBD1|TRBJ2-5|TRBV9|.|16
TGTGCCAGCAGCGTAGGAGGGACAGGAGACCAAGAGACCCAGTACTTC
CASSVGGTGDQETQYF
>.|TRBJ2-1|TRBV11-1|.|12
TGTGCCAGCAGCTTCGCAGCGGGTGAGCAGTTCTTC
CASSFAAGEQFF
>.|TRBJ1-5|TRBV4-1|.|16
TGCGCCAGCAGCCAAGATCGGGGGACTGGCAATCAGCCCCAGCATTTT
CASSQDRGTGNQPQHF
>TRBD2|TRBJ2-1|TRBV5-8|.|19
TGTGCCAGCAGCTTGGAATCTAGCGGGGGGACCAACTCCTACAATGAGCAGTTCTTC
CASSLESSGGTNSYNEQFF
>TRBD2|TRBJ2-1|TRBV5-1|.|17
TGCGCCAGCAACCTCGGACTAGCGGGAGCAGGGTACAATGAGCAGTTCTTC
CASNLGLAGAGYNEQFF
>TRBD2|TRBJ2-5|TRBV5-5|.|14
TGTGCCAGCACCCGAGCGGGGTCAGGGGAGACCCAGTACTTC
CASTRAGSGETQYF
>.|TRBJ1-4|TRBV28|.|15
TGTGCCAGCAGCAACGCGCAGGCAGCTGCTGAAAAACTGTTTTTT
CASSNAQAAAEKLFF
>TRBD2|TRBJ2-2|TRBV9|.|15
TGTGCCAGCAAACCGGGGGGGCAGGACACCGGGGAGCTGTTTTTT
CASKPGGQDTGELFF
>.|TRBJ2-3|TRBV7-8|.|16
TGTGCCAGCAGGACTAGCCATACTAAGGGACAAGATACGCAGTATTTT
CASRTSHTKGQDTQYF
>.|TRBJ1-1|TRBV6-5|.|11
TGTGCCAGCAGTTCGGTGGTTGAAACTTTCTTT
CASSSVVETFF
>TRBD1|TRBJ2-5|TRBV6-6|.|13
TGTGCCAGCAGTCCGACAGGGCGGGAGACCCAGTACTTC
CASSPTGRETQYF
>TRBD1|TRBJ2-3|TRBV19|.|15
TGTGCCAGTAGCCCTAGACAGGGGAGCACAGATACGCAGTATTTT
CASSPRQGSTDTQYF
>TRBD2|TRBJ2-1|TRBV24-1|.|17
TGTGCCACCAGTGAAATAGGGACTAGCGGGAGAGACAATGAGCAGTTCTTC
CATSEIGTSGRDNEQFF
>.|TRBJ1-2|TRBV5-6|.|15
TGTGCCAGCAGCTTTGCGCACAGGATAATCTATGGCTACACCTTC
CASSFAHRIIYGYTF
>.|TRBJ1-1|TRBV3-1/TRBV3-2|few|14
TGTGCCAGCAGCCAACATACTGTGAATCCTGAAGCTTTCTTT
CASSQHTVNPEAFF
>.|TRBJ2-1|TRBV4-1|few|15
TGCGCCAGCAGCGACACAGGTTTCTCCTACAATGAGCAGTTCTTC
CASSDTGFSYNEQFF
>.|TRBJ1-1|TRBV19|.|15
TGTGCCAGTAGTCTAGGACAGCCTCTGAACACTGAAGCTTTCTTT
CASSLGQPLNTEAFF
>.|TRBJ2-3|TRBV10-1|.|12
TGCGCCAGCAGTGAGGGGGGCGATACGCAGTATTTT
CASSEGGDTQYF
>.|TRBJ1-4|TRBV5-1|few|15
TGCGCCAGCAGCTTGGGGGCAGGGGCTAATGAAAAACTGTTTTTT
CASSLGAGANEKLFF
>TRBD1|TRBJ2-7|TRBV12-3/TRBV12-4|.|13
TGTGCCAGCAGTTTTATGCAGGGGGACGAGCAGTACTTC
CASSFMQGDEQYF
>TRBD1|TRBJ1-4|TRBV28|.|15
TGTGCCACTTACCCAAACAGGGGGCAAAAAGAAAAACTGTTTTTT
CATYPNRGQKEKLFF
>.|TRBJ2-7|TRBV9|.|14
TGTGCCAGCAGCGTTCGTGATAAAGAGTACGAGCAGTACTTC
CASSVRDKEYEQYF
>TRBD1|TRBJ1-2|TRBV19|.|15
TGTGCCAGTACCCAAGCAAGGACAGGGTCGTATGGCTACACCTTC
CASTQARTGSYGYTF
>.|TRBJ1-6|TRBV19|once|15
TGTGCCAGTAGTATTAAACTCTCCTATAATTCACCCCTCCACTTT
CASSIKLSYNSPLHF
>.|TRBJ2-7|TRBV13|.|14
TGTGCCAGCAGCTTGGGAGACCTTGAGTACGAGCAGTACTTC
CASSLGDLEYEQYF
>TRBD2|TRBJ2-5|TRBV5-1|.|15
TGCGCCAGCAGCTTGGGAGGGCGGGGGCAAGAGACCCAGTACTTC
CASSLGGRGQETQYF
>TRBD2|TRBJ2-5|TRBV28|.|14
TGTGCCAGCCTCCCGGGAGGGTCCGGAGAGACCCAGTACTTC
CASLPGGSGETQYF
>.|TRBJ2-7|TRBV18|.|16
TGTGCCAGCTCACCACCGAGAGAGGGAGTTTTGAACGAGCAGTACTTC
CASSPPREGVLNEQYF
>TRBD2|TRBJ2-1|TRBV30|.|15
TGTGCCTGGAATTTCGGACTAGCGGGGACTAATGAGCAGTTCTTC
CAWNFGLAGTNEQFF
>.|TRBJ2-7|TRBV3-1/TRBV3-2|.|17
TGTGCCAGCAGCCAAGTTGGGTTTAGCGGAGGCGGGCGCGAGCAGTACTTC
CASSQVGFSGGGREQYF
>TRBD1|TRBJ1-2|TRBV3-1/TRBV3-2|.|16
TGTGCCAGCAGCCTCCGGGGACAGGAAGCTAACTATGGCTACACCTTC
CASSLRGQEANYGYTF